This T cell receptor beta chain emerged from a study of Ad26.COV2.S vaccination and SARS-CoV-2 variants. Treatment indicated: over 15 received Ad26.COV2.S at low or high dose, single or two shots; about 5 received placebo; per-sample allocation not given. Day 63 after the first vaccine or placebo injection was the time point for sampling. V lost 3 bases to trimming and J lost 0 bases; unmatched junction nucleotides: 5. Germline lookup yields CDR1 MGHRA and CDR2 YSYEKL. This CDR3 spans 15 amino acids. Produced via immunoSEQ multiplex PCR; TCRdb's table is partial and in-frame only. The sample has a few hundred thousand clones, roughly 87% seen once; the top ten hold around 3.6%. A few counts support this clone.

The sample in question was peripheral blood, obtained in a trial of Ad26.COV2.S vaccine versus placebo. This TCR was sampled from a person between 18 and 60 years old who received the Ad26.COV2.S COVID-19 vaccine or a placebo. The chain is built from TRBV4-1 and TRBJ2-7; 7 bases match TRBD1. The CDR3 here is CASSQGRGYSYEQYF. CDR3 coding DNA: TGCGCCAGCAGCCAGGGCAGGGGGTACTCCTACGAGCAGTACTTC.